The clone carrying this TCR beta chain was detected many times. CDR1 is ENHRY and CDR2 is SYGVKD in the germline V gene. The V gene lost 2 bases and the J gene lost 3 bases, with 10 bases spanning the gap. The CDR3 is 14 amino acids. These data are taken from a study of T-cell reconstitution after alpha-beta-depleted transplantation in children. A library of TCRbeta sequences, prepared with unique molecular identifiers, was generated. A single record per CDR3 protein comes from TCRdb applying MiXCR to the PCR reads. The data show about 980,000 distinct CDR3 sequences, about 31% seen once. The gene calls are TRBV10-3 and TRBJ1-1; D not certain. The input for sequencing was PBMCs, mostly from graft donor cells, taken 360 days after TCRalphabeta/CD19-depleted stem cell transplant. This receptor was identified in a boy under three years old who had a stem cell transplant for SCID, so the T cells may come from the graft donor. The CDR3 reads CAISEKGSHTEAFF. CDR3 bases: TGTGCCATCAGTGAGAAGGGCAGTCACACTGAAGCTTTCTTT.